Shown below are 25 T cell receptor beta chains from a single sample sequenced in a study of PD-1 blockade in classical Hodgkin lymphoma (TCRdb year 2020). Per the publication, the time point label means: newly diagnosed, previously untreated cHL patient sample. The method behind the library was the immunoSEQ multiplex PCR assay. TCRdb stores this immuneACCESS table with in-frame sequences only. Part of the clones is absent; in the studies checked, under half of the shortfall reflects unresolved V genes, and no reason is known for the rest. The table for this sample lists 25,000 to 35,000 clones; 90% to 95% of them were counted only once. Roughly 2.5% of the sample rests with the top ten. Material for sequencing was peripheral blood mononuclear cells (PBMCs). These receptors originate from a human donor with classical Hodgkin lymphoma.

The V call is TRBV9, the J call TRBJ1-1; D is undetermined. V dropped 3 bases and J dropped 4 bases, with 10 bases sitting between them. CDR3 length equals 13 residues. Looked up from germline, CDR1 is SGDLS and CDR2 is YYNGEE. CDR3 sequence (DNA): TGTGCCAGCAGCGGCGGAACTTCCACTGAAGCTTTCTTT. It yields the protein CASSGGTSTEAFF.

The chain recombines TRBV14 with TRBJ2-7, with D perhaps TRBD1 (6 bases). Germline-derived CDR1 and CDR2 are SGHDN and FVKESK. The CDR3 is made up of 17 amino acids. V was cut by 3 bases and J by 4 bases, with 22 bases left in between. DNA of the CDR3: TGTGCCAGCAGCCAGGGCACAGGGTTCCCTTCCCTTTACGAGCAGTACTTC. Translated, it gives CASSQGTGFPSLYEQYF.

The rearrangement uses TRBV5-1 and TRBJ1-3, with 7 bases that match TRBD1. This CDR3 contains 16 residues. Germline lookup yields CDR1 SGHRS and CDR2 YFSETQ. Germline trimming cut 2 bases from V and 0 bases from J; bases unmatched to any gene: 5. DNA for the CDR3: TGCGCCAGCAGCTTCTCGGGGACAGTCTCTGGAAACACCATATATTTT. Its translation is CASSFSGTVSGNTIYF.

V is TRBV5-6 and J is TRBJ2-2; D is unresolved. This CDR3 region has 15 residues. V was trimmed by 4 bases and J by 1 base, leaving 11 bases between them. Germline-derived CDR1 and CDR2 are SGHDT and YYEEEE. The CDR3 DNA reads TGTGCCAGCAGCCCAGTGGTGCGGAACACCGGGGAGCTGTTTTTT. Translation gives CASSPVVRNTGELFF.

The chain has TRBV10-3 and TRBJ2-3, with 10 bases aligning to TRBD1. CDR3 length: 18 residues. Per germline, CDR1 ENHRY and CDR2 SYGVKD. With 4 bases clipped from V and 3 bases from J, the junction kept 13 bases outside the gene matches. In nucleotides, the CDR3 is TGTGCCATCAGTGCCGCGACCGGGACAGGGGTAGGAACAGATACGCAGTATTTT. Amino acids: CAISAATGTGVGTDTQYF.

The CDR3 region has the DNA TGTGCCAGCAGCATCGTCGGGGATCTTCAGTACTTC. It specifies CASSIVGDLQYF. V usage is TRBV4-2 and J usage is TRBJ2-4; D possibly corresponds to TRBD2 (5 bases). Germline V gives CDR1 LGHNA, CDR2 YNFKEQ. The V and J ends lost 5 bases and 11 bases respectively, with 13 bases between them. The CDR3 is made up of 12 amino acids.

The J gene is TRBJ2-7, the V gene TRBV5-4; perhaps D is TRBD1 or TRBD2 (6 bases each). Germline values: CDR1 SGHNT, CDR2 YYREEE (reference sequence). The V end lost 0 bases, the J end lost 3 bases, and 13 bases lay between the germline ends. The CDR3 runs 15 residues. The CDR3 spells CASSLGGGLDYEQYF. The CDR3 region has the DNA TGTGCCAGCAGCTTGGGTGGGGGGCTGGACTACGAGCAGTACTTC.

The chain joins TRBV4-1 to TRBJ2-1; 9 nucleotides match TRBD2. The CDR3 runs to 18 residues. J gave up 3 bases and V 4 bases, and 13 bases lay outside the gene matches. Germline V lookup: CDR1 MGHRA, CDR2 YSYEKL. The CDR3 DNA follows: TGCGCCAGCAGCCTAAACCCTAGCGGGGAGTATGACTACAATGAGCAGTTCTTC. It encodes CASSLNPSGEYDYNEQFF.

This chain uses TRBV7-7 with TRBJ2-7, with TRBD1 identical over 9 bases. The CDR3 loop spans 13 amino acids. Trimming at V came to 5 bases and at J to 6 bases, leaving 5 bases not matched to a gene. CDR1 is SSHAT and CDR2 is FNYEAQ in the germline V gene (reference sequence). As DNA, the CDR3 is TGTGCCAGCAGCCCGGACAGGGGAGGCGAGCAGTACTTC. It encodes CASSPDRGGEQYF.

The CDR3 sequence: CASSRTLAGGGDTQYF. For the CDR3, the DNA is TGTGCCAGCAGTAGAACCCTAGCGGGAGGAGGGGATACGCAGTATTTT. The V and J genes are TRBV27 and TRBJ2-3, with 11 bases lining up with TRBD2. This CDR3 is built from 16 residues. Losses at the gene ends were 5 bases for V and 6 bases for J; bases not matched to a gene: 10. Germline V gene data show CDR1 as MNHEY and CDR2 as SMNVEV (reference sequence).

CDR3 in amino acids: CASSPDGGSYGYTF. CDR3 bases: TGTGCCAGCAGCCCGGACGGGGGGTCCTATGGCTACACCTTC. The rearrangement links TRBV5-5 to TRBJ1-2; a possible D gene is TRBD1 (5 bases). Trimming took 4 bases from V and 4 from J, leaving 14 bases between them. CDR1 is SGHKS and CDR2 is YYEKEE in the germline V gene (reference sequence). CDR3 length equals 14 residues.

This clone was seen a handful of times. For the CDR3, the DNA is TGTGCCAGCAGCCAAGAAAGCGGGAGCTCCTACGAGCAGTACTTC. Amino acids: CASSQESGSSYEQYF. The chain employs TRBV4-2 and TRBJ2-7, with 8 bases identical to TRBD2. V was pared by 0 bases and J by 0 bases, with 1 base of the junction left unmatched. CDR3 length equals 15 residues. Germline lookup yields CDR1 LGHNA and CDR2 YNFKEQ.

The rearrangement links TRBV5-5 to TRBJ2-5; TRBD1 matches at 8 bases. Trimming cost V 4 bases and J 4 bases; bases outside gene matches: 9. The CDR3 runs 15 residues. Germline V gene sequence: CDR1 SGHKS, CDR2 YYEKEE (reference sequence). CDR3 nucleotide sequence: TGTGCCAGCAGCCCGACCGGGACAGGAATAGAGACCCAGTACTTC. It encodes CASSPTGTGIETQYF. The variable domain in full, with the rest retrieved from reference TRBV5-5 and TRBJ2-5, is DAGVTQSPTHLIKTRGQQVTLRCSPISGHKSVSWYQQVLGQGPQFIFQYYEKEERGRGNFPDRFSARQFPNYSSELNVNALLLGDSALYLCASSPTGTGIETQYFGPGTRLLVL.

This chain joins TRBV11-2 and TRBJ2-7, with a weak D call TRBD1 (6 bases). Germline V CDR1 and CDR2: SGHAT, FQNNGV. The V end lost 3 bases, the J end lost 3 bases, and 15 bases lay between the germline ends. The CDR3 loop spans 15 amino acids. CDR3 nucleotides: TGTGCCAGCAGCTTGGGACCGAGGGGGTTCTACGAGCAGTACTTC. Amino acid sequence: CASSLGPRGFYEQYF.

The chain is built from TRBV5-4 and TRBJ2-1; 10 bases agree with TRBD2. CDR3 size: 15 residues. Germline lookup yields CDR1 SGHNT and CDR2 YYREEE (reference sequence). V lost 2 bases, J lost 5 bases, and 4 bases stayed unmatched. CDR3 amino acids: CASSFDSGRDNEQFF. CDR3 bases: TGTGCCAGCAGCTTCGACAGCGGGAGGGACAATGAGCAGTTCTTC.

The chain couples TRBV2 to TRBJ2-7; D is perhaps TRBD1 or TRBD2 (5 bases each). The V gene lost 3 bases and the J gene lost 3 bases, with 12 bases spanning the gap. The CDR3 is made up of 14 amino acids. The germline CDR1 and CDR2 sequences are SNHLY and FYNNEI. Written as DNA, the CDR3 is TGTGCCAGCAGTGACCAGGGAGAGGGCTACGAGCAGTACTTC. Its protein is CASSDQGEGYEQYF.

For the CDR3, the DNA is TGTGCCAGCAGCTTATCATCCAACTCTGGGGCCAACGTCCTGACTTTC. It yields the protein CASSLSSNSGANVLTF. The chain recombines TRBV7-8 with TRBJ2-6; D gene ambiguous. V lost 2 bases and J lost 0, with 8 bases in between. The germline V gene encodes CDR1 SGHVS and CDR2 FQNEAQ. CDR3 length: 16 amino acids.

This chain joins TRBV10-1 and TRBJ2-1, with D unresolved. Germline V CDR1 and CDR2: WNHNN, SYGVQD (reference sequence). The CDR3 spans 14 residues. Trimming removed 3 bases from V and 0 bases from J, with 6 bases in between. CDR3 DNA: TGCGCCAGCAGTGACCAATACTCCTACAATGAGCAGTTCTTC. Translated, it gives CASSDQYSYNEQFF.

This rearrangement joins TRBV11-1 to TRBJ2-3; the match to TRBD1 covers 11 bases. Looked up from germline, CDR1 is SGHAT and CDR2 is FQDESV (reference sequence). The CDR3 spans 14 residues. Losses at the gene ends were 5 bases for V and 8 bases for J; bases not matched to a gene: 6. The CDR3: CASSLPGQGVTQYF. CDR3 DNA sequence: TGTGCCAGCAGCCTCCCGGGACAGGGGGTTACGCAGTATTTT.

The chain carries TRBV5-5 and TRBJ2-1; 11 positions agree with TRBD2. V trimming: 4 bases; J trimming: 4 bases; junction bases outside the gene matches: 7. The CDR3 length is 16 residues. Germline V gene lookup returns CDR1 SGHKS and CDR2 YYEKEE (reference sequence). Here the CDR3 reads CASSTGTSGLYNEQFF. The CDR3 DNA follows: TGTGCCAGCAGCACAGGGACTAGCGGTTTATACAATGAGCAGTTCTTC.

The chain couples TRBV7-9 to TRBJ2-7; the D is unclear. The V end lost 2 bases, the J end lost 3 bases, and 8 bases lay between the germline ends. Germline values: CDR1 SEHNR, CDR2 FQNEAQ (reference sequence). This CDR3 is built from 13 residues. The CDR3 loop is CASSLRAYYEQYF. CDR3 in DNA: TGTGCCAGCAGCTTAAGGGCCTACTACGAGCAGTACTTC.

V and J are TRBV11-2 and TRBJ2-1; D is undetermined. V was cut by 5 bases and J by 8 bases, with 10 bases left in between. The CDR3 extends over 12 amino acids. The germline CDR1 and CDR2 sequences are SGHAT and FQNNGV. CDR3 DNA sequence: TGTGCCAGCAGCCCCTACAGCGATGAGCAGTTCTTC. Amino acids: CASSPYSDEQFF.

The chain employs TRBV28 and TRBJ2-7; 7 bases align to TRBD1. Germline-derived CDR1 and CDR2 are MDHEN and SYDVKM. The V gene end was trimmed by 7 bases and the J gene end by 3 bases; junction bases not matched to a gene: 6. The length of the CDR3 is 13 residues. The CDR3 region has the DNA TGTGCCAGCAACACAAACAGGGGCTACGAGCAGTACTTC. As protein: CASNTNRGYEQYF. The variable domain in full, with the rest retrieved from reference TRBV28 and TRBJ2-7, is DVKVTQSSRYLVKRTGEKVFLECVQDMDHENMFWYRQDPGLGLRLIYFSYDVKMKEKGDIPEGYSVSREKKERFSLILESASTNQTSMYLCASNTNRGYEQYFGPGTRLTVT.

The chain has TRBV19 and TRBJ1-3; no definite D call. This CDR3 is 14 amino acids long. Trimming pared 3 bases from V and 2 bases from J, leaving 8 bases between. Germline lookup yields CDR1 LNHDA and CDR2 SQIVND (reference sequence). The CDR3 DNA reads TGTGCCAGTAGTATGGTGTCAGCTGGAAACACCATATATTTT. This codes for CASSMVSAGNTIYF.

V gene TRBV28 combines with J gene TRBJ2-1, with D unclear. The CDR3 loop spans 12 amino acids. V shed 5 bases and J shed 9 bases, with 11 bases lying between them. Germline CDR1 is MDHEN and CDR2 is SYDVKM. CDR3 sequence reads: CASSPPVGEQFF. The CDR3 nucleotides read TGTGCCAGCAGTCCCCCCGTGGGTGAGCAGTTCTTC. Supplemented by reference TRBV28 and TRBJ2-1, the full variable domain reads DVKVTQSSRYLVKRTGEKVFLECVQDMDHENMFWYRQDPGLGLRLIYFSYDVKMKEKGDIPEGYSVSREKKERFSLILESASTNQTSMYLCASSPPVGEQFFGPGTRLTVL.